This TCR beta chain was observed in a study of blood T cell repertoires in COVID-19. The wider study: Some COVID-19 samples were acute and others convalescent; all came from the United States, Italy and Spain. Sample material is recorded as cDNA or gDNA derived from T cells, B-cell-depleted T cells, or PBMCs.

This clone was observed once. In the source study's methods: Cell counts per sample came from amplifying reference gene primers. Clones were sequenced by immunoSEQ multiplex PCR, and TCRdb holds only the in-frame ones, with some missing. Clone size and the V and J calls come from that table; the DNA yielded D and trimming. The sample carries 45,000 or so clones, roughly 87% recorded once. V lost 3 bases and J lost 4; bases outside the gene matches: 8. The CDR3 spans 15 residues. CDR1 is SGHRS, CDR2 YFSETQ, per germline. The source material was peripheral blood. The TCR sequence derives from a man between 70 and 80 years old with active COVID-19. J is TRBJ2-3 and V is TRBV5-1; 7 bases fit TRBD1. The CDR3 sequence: CASSSGTVMPDTQYF. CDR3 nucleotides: TGCGCCAGCAGCTCCGGGACAGTCATGCCAGATACGCAGTATTTT.